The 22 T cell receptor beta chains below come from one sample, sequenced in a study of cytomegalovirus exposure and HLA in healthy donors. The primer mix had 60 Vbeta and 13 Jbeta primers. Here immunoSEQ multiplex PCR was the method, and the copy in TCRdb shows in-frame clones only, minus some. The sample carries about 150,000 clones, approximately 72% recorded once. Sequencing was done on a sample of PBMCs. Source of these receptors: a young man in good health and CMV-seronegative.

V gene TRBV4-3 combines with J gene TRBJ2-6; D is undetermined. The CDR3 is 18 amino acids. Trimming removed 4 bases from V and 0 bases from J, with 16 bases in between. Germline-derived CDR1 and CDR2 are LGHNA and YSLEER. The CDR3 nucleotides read TGCGCCAGCAGCCCCACCCACCCCCGCGGCTCTGGGGCCAACGTCCTGACTTTC. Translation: CASSPTHPRGSGANVLTF.

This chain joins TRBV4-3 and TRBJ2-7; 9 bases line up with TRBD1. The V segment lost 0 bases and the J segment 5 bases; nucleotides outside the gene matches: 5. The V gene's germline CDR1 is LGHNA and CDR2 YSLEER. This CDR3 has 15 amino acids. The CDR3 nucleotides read TGCGCCAGCAGCCAAGAGGGGGACAGGGCCCACGAGCAGTACTTC. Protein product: CASSQEGDRAHEQYF.

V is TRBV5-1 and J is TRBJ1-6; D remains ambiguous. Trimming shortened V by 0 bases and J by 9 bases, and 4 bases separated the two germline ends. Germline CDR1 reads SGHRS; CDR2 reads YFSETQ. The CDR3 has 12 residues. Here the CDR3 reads CASSLDISPLHF. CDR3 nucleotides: TGCGCCAGCAGCTTGGACATTTCACCCCTCCACTTT.

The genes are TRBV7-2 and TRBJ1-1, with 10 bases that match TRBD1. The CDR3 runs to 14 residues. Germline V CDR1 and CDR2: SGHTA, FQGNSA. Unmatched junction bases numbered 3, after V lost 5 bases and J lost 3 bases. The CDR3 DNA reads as TGTGCCAGCAGCACCGGACAGGGGGACACTGAAGCTTTCTTT. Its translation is CASSTGQGDTEAFF.

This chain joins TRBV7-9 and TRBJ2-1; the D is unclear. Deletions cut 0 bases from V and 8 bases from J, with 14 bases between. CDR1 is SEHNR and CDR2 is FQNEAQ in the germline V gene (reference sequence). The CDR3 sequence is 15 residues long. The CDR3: CASSLATLDQYEQFF. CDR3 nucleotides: TGTGCCAGCAGCTTAGCGACCCTAGATCAGTATGAGCAGTTCTTC.

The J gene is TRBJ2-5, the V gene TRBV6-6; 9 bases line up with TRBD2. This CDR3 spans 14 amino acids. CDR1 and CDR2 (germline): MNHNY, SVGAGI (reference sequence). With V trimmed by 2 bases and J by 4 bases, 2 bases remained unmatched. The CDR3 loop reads CASSYQTSGETQYF. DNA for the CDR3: TGTGCCAGCAGTTACCAGACTAGCGGAGAGACCCAGTACTTC.

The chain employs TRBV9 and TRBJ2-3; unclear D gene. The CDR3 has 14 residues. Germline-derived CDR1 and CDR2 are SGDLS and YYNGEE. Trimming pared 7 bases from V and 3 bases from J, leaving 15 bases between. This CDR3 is CASSQQPETDTQYF. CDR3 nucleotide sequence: TGTGCCAGCTCTCAGCAGCCGGAGACAGATACGCAGTATTTT.

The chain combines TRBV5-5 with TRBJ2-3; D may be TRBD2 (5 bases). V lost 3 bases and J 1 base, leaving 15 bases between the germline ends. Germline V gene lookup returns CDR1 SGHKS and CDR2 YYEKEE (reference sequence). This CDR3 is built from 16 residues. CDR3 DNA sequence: TGTGCCAGCAGCTCGTGGACTGCCCCTGGCACAGATACGCAGTATTTT. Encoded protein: CASSSWTAPGTDTQYF.

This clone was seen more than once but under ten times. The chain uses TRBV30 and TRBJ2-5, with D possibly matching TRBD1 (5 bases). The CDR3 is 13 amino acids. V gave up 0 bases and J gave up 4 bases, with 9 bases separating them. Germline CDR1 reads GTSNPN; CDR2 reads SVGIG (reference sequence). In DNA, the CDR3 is TGTGCCTGGAGTGTAAGGGGCGGAGAGACCCAGTACTTC. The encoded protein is CAWSVRGGETQYF.

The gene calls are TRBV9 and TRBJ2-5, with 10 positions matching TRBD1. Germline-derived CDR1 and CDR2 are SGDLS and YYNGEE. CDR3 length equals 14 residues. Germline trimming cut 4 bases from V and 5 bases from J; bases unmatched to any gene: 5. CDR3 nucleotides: TGTGCCAGCAGCTCGGGACAGGGGAGGGAGACCCAGTACTTC. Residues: CASSSGQGRETQYF.

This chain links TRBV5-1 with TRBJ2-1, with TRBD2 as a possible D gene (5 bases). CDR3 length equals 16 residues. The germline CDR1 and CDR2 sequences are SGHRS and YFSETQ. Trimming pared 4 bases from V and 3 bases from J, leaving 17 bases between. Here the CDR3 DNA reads TGCGCCAGCAGCGGTATTACGGGATCTCTCTACAATGAGCAGTTCTTC. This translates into CASSGITGSLYNEQFF. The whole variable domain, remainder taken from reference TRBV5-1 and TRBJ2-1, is KAGVTQTPRYLIKTRGQQVTLSCSPISGHRSVSWYQQTPGQGLQFLFEYFSETQRNKGNFPGRFSGRQFSNSRSEMNVSTLELGDSALYLCASSGITGSLYNEQFFGPGTRLTVL.

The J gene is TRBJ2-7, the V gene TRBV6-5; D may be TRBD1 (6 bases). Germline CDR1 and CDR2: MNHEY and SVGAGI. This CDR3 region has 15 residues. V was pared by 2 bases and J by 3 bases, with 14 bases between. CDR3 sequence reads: CASSYDTGTLYEQYF. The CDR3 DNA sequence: TGTGCCAGCAGTTACGATACCGGGACACTCTACGAGCAGTACTTC.

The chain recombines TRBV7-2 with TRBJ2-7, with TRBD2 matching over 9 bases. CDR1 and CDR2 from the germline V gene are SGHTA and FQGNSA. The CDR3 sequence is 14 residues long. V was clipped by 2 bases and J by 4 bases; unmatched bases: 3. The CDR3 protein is CASSLLTSGYEQYF. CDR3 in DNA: TGTGCCAGCAGCTTACTGACTAGCGGTTACGAGCAGTACTTC. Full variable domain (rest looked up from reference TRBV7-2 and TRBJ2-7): GAGVSQSPSNKVTEKGKDVELRCDPISGHTALYWYRQSLGQGLEFLIYFQGNSAPDKSGLPSDRFSAERTGGSVSTLTIQRTQQEDSAVYLCASSLLTSGYEQYFGPGTRLTVT.

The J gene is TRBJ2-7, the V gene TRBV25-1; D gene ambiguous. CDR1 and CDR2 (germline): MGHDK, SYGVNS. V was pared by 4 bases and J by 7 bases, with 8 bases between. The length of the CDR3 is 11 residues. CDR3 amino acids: CASSVVMEQYF. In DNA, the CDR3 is TGTGCCAGCAGTGTAGTGATGGAGCAGTACTTC.

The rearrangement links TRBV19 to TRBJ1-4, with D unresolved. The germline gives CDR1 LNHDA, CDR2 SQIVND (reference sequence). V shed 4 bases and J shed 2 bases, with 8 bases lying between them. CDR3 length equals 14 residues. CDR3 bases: TGTGCCAGTAGTAGATCGCAGACTAATGAAAAACTGTTTTTT. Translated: CASSRSQTNEKLFF.

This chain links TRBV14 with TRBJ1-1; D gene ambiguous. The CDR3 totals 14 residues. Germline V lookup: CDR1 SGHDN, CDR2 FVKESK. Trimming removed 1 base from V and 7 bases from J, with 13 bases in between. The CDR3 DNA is TGTGCCAGCAGCCAAGTCCGAGGAAACCTTGAAGCTTTCTTT. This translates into CASSQVRGNLEAFF.

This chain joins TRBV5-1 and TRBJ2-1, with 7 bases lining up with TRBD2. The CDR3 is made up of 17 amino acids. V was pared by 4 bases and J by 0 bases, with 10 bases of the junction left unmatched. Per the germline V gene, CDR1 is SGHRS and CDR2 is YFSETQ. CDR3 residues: CASSRIGTTSSYNEQFF. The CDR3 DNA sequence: TGCGCCAGCAGCAGAATCGGGACTACGAGCTCCTACAATGAGCAGTTCTTC.

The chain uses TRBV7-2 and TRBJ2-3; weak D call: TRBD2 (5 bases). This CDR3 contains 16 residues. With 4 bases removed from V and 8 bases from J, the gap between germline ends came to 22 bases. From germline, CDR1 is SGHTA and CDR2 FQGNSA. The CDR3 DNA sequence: TGTGCCAGCAGCTCTTTGCGGGCCCACCAATGGGGTACGCAGTATTTT. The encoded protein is CASSSLRAHQWGTQYF.

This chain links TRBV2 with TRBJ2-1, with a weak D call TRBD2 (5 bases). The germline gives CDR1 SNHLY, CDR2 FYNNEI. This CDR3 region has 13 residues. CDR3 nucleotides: TGTGCTTTATTACGGGGTAGCCCCAATGAGCAGTTCTTC. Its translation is CALLRGSPNEQFF.

The CDR3 is CATETSGTDGGQFF. CDR3 sequence (DNA): TGTGCCACGGAGACTAGCGGGACGGACGGGGGGCAGTTCTTC. The rearrangement links TRBV6-5 to TRBJ2-1, with 11 bases lining up with TRBD2. The CDR3 loop spans 14 amino acids. The ends lost 10 bases at V and 12 bases at J; junction bases unmatched: 14. Germline loops: CDR1 MNHEY, CDR2 SVGAGI.

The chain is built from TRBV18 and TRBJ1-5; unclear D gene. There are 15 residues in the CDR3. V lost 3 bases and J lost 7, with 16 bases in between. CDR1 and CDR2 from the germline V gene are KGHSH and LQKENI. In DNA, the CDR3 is TGTGCCAGCTCACCTACCGGCGGGCTTGGACAGCCCCAGCATTTT. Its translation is CASSPTGGLGQPQHF.

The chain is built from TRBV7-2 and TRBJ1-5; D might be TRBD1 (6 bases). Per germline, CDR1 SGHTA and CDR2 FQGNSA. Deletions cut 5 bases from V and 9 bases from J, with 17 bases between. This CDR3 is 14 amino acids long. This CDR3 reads CASSDRQAPGPQHF. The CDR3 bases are TGTGCCAGCAGCGATCGACAGGCCCCAGGGCCCCAGCATTTT.